This TCR beta chain is from a study of CD8 T cells in Susac syndrome. The RNA, about 0.45 to 1 ug, was put through reverse transcription using random hexamers. TCRdb used MiXCR to reprocess the immunoSEQ multiplex PCR reads, holding one entry per CDR3 protein. The sample includes around 130,000 distinct CDR3 sequences, roughly 94% of them seen just once. Germline V CDR1 and CDR2: MGHDK, SYGVNS. The CDR3 is 13 residues long. Trimming took 2 bases from V and 5 from J, leaving 9 bases between them. The TCR was taken from a human donor with Susac syndrome. The sequencing sample was made of CD8+ T cells from PBMCs. V is TRBV25-1 and J is TRBJ2-5, with D perhaps matching TRBD1 (6 bases). For the CDR3, the DNA is TGTGCCAGCAGTGAAGGACAGAGGGAGACCCAGTACTTC. Translation: CASSEGQRETQYF.